The entry below gives a single TCR beta chain sequence along with its context. Its target is not known. V gave up 1 base and J gave up 8 bases; unmatched junction bases: 7. CDR1 LGHNA and CDR2 YNFKEQ come from the germline V gene. The CDR3 totals 15 residues. This record belongs to a study of OX40 agonist ivuxolimab in advanced cancers. Study-wide results and caveats: Determination of antigen specificity was not performed for the expanded peripheral T cells.

Here immunoSEQ multiplex PCR was the method, and the copy in TCRdb shows in-frame clones only, minus some. Here the sample spans approximately 89,000 clones, around 86% being singletons. The chain joins TRBV4-2 to TRBJ2-1; 8 bases match TRBD2. Sequenced material: CD4+ or CD8+ T cells sorted from blood, taken in a trial of the OX40 agonist ivuxolimab. This clonotype was obtained from an adult with an advanced solid tumor such as melanoma, head and neck, liver or kidney cancer. CDR3 coding DNA: TGTGCCAGCAGCCAAGGGACGGGGGGGCCAGATGAGCAGTTCTTC. As protein: CASSQGTGGPDEQFF.